This T cell receptor (beta chain) was documented in a study of blood T cell repertoires in COVID-19. The wider study: Whether acute or convalescent, the COVID-19 samples came from the United States, Italy and Spain.

Original methodology: How many nucleated cells were present was estimated from reference gene primer amplification. Sequencing used immunoSEQ multiplex PCR; TCRdb keeps in-frame clones, though not all of them. That table gives V, J and clone size, and the DNA gave D and trimming. The profile covers 200,000 to 250,000 clones, with almost 85% appearing a single time and about 9.3% taken by the ten largest. The age range of participants was 18 to 89 years, with residence in approximately 25 US areas. This TCR came from a woman between 45 and 65 years old with acute COVID-19. The specimen was PBMCs or T cells enriched from blood (not recorded which).

The CDR3 reads CASSLTGTSNTGELFF. CDR3 in DNA: TGCGCCAGCAGCTTGACCGGGACTTCGAACACCGGGGAGCTGTTTTTT. This chain links TRBV5-1 with TRBJ2-2, with D possibly matching TRBD2 (6 bases). Germline V lookup: CDR1 SGHRS, CDR2 YFSETQ. V dropped 1 base and J dropped 0 bases, with 10 bases sitting between them. CDR3 length: 16 amino acids.